These 7 T cell receptor beta chains were sequenced from one sample in a study of control samples from healthy donors and cancer patients (dated by TCRdb to the early 2020s). Receptors were amplified or captured by the immunoSEQ multiplex PCR assay. TCRdb provides this immuneACCESS table in a form limited to in-frame rearrangements. Some clones are lacking; in checked studies, under half of them reflect an unresolved V gene, and why the rest are absent is not known. The sample table records about 410,000 clones; 90% of these occur just once. The ten most abundant clones make up 5.5% to 7.5% of the sample. The source material was PBMCs. These receptors were collected from a man aged 35 to 55 with head and neck cancer.

In this sample, this clone turned up once. V usage is TRBV29-1 and J usage is TRBJ1-5; D unclear. The V gene's germline CDR1 is SQVTM and CDR2 ANQGSEA. V was shortened by 1 base and J by 2 bases, with 9 bases between the two germline ends. There are 14 residues in the CDR3. The CDR3: CSVEVAGGNQPQHF. CDR3 DNA: TGCAGCGTTGAAGTTGCCGGGGGCAATCAGCCCCAGCATTTT.

The chain links TRBV2 to TRBJ1-5, with no clear D. Germline CDR1 SNHLY, CDR2 FYNNEI. CDR3 length: 16 amino acids. Trimming took off 6 bases at V and 3 bases at J, with 18 bases between the two ends. CDR3 residues: CASSLFGNRLNQPQHF. The DNA of the CDR3 is TGTGCCAGCAGCTTGTTTGGGAATCGGCTCAATCAGCCCCAGCATTTT.

The chain links TRBV29-1 to TRBJ2-7; D may match TRBD1 or TRBD2 (6 bases each). V gave up 4 bases and J gave up 0 bases, with 13 bases separating them. The CDR3 has 14 residues. Per the germline V gene, CDR1 is SQVTM and CDR2 is ANQGSEA. CDR3 sequence (DNA): TGCAGCGTTGTATGGGGGGCCCCCTCCTACGAGCAGTACTTC. Protein sequence: CSVVWGAPSYEQYF.

The chain links TRBV6-2 or TRBV6-3 to TRBJ2-7; 8 nucleotides align to TRBD2. Germline lookup yields CDR1 MNHEY and CDR2 SVGEGT. Trimming cost V 4 bases and J 0 bases; bases outside gene matches: 11. This CDR3 region has 17 residues. The CDR3 here is CASSFTQTSALSYEQYF. Here the CDR3 DNA reads TGTGCCAGCAGTTTTACCCAGACTAGCGCGCTCTCCTACGAGCAGTACTTC.

The rearrangement uses TRBV12-5 and TRBJ1-1, with D possibly matching TRBD1 (5 bases). V lost 0 bases, J lost 0 bases, and 14 bases lay in between. The CDR3 covers 17 residues. Germline CDR1 is LGHNT and CDR2 is FRNRAP. The CDR3 here is CASGLVLRGLMNTEAFF. CDR3 nucleotides: TGTGCTAGTGGTTTGGTACTAAGGGGCCTTATGAACACTGAAGCTTTCTTT. The full variable domain, with the rest looked up from reference TRBV12-5 and TRBJ1-1, is DARVTQTPRHKVTEMGQEVTMRCQPILGHNTVFWYRQTMMQGLELLAYFRNRAPLDDSGMPKDRFSAEMPDATLATLKIQPSEPRDSAVYFCASGLVLRGLMNTEAFFGQGTRLTVV.

The chain is built from TRBV5-1 and TRBJ2-2, with D perhaps given as TRBD1 or TRBD2 (6 bases each). CDR1 is SGHRS, CDR2 YFSETQ, per germline. The V gene lost 1 base and the J gene lost 3 bases, with 19 bases spanning the gap. This CDR3 is built from 18 residues. In nucleotides, the CDR3 is TGCGCCAGCAGCTTGAATGGGGGGCCGGGGAGGCACACCGGGGAGCTGTTTTTT. It translates to CASSLNGGPGRHTGELFF.

The chain links TRBV9 to TRBJ2-1; 11 nucleotides line up with TRBD1. After removal of 4 bases from V and 8 bases from J, the junction contained 11 bases not matched to a gene. The CDR3 totals 16 residues. Germline values: CDR1 SGDLS, CDR2 YYNGEE. The CDR3 region has the DNA TGTGCCAGCAGCCTCCTGTCGGGACAGGGGGGCGATGAGCAGTTCTTC. Protein sequence: CASSLLSGQGGDEQFF. Complete variable domain (other parts from reference TRBV9 and TRBJ2-1): DSGVTQTPKHLITATGQRVTLRCSPRSGDLSVYWYQQSLDQGLQFLIQYYNGEERAKGNILERFSAQQFPDLHSELNLSSLELGDSALYFCASSLLSGQGGDEQFFGPGTRLTVL.